Listed below are T cell receptor beta chains from one sample, sequenced in a study of blood T cell repertoires in COVID-19. The protocol was immunoSEQ multiplex PCR, while the TCRdb copy is restricted to in-frame clones and leaves out a portion. The table has about 100,000 clones, around nine tenths seen once. Material: peripheral blood. The receptor set was obtained from a human donor in a cohort sampled during active COVID-19. Each CDR3 is given with its conserved first and last residue.

v_call,cdr3_aa
TRBV6-2/TRBV6-3,CASSYGTGGLNRQPQHF
TRBV28,CASSSQGQGVYGYTF
TRBV5-8,CASSFPGTGTYNEQFF
TRBV27,CASSRTGNYGYTF
TRBV3-1/TRBV3-2,CASSQALTGANVLTF
TRBV5-1,CASSLTSSLTDTQYF
TRBV5-5,CASSSGQGRRETQYF
TRBV19,CASSIDPLTGPRSYGYTF
TRBV29-1,CSVEDLSTDTQYF
TRBV5-1,CASSSTGDRSYEQYF
TRBV12-3/TRBV12-4,CASTLGMGTEAFF
TRBV27,CASRGLHYEQYF
TRBV4-2,CASSLDRGNSPLHF
TRBV5-6,CASSRKRGYPSYEQYF
TRBV28,CASSNDSYNEQFF
TRBV5-6,CASSLVWQGENIQYF
TRBV7-9,CASSSGLAGDGVTQYF
TRBV3-1/TRBV3-2,CASSPIAGSSYNEQFF
TRBV6-5,CASSYEGATDTQYF
TRBV7-9,CASSLTGVNGYTF
TRBV4-1,CASSQTGWVLEQYF
TRBV19,CASSIGGTGYNEQFF
TRBV6-5,CASSSRTLRLNNEQFF
TRBV7-9,CASSPTFPNTEAFF
TRBV7-9,CASIASGLAGGVGELFF
TRBV7-9,CASSPTGGWTEAFF
TRBV7-8,CASSLRVVRNPGELFF
TRBV30,CAWSFGREYGELFF
TRBV29-1,CSGGTGFRGSGLNEQFF
TRBV7-9,CASSPRLAGGSSYNEQFF
TRBV5-4,CASSRRQNSGANVLTF
TRBV5-1,CASTRTGGYEQYF
TRBV27,CASSMGQGTSGNTIYF
TRBV5-6,CASSLFRGYEQYF
TRBV25-1,CASSSAIGAMPEAFF
TRBV6-5,CASSPGGGAYEQYF
TRBV9,CASSGSYTSGKYNEQFF
TRBV19,CASSIYAVSSYEQYF
TRBV2,CASSVASVLYNEQFF
TRBV6-5,CASSRTGGGYEQYF
TRBV18,CASSPGPWGGSYEQYF